Listed below are T cell receptor beta chains from one sample, sequenced in a study of long-term antiretroviral therapy in people with HIV. Some clones are missing from TCRdb's copy, which holds only in-frame ones; the method was immunoSEQ multiplex PCR. The sample holds 7,800 or so clones; around 79% are singletons and the top ten take about 17%. The starting material was unsorted PBMCs, obtained 0.1 years after starting antiretroviral therapy. Source of these receptors: a middle-aged man with HIV. CDR3s include the opening cysteine and the closing phenylalanine or tryptophan. The D gene is left open where the match is weak. The listing skips clone size in some rows; elsewhere it reads once, few, many or a size class.

V	size	D	J	CDR3	DNA
TRBV21-1	medium-sized	.	TRBJ2-2	CASSPQGQTGELFF	TGTGCCAGCAGCCCGCAGGGGCAAACCGGGGAGCTGTTTTTT
TRBV27	once	TRBD1	TRBJ1-2	CASSPGTANYGHTF	TGTGCCAGCAGTCCAGGGACAGCTAACTATGGCCACACCTTC
TRBV4-1	.	.	TRBJ2-1	CASSRVGERNEQFF	TGCGCCAGCAGCCGCGTAGGAGAGCGCAATGAGCAGTTCTTC
TRBV11-2	.	.	TRBJ2-3	CASSFTDTQYF	TGTGCCAGCAGCTTCACAGATACGCAGTATTTT
TRBV4-3	.	.	TRBJ1-5	CASSQDAREPQHF	TGCGCCAGCAGCCAAGATGCTAGGGAGCCCCAGCATTTT
TRBV5-1	once	.	TRBJ2-3	CASSSTGIKSTDTQYF	TGCGCCAGCAGCTCCACAGGGATCAAAAGCACAGATACGCAGTATTTT
TRBV7-2	.	TRBD2	TRBJ2-1	CASSQGTSGEQFF	TGTGCCAGCAGCCAGGGGACTAGCGGTGAGCAGTTCTTC
TRBV5-1	.	.	TRBJ2-7	CASSLGGGREQYF	TGCGCCAGCAGCTTGGGTGGGGGCAGGGAGCAGTACTTC
TRBV20-1	once	.	TRBJ1-1	CRGAANTEAFF	TGCAGGGGGGCGGCCAACACTGAAGCTTTCTTT
TRBV4-1	once	.	TRBJ2-1	CASSQDGRPSHDEQFF	TGCGCCAGCAGCCAAGATGGGAGGCCGTCTCACGATGAGCAGTTCTTC
TRBV2	.	.	TRBJ2-7	CASTLTGYYEQYF	TGTGCCAGCACCTTGACGGGCTACTACGAGCAGTACTTC
TRBV5-6	.	.	TRBJ2-7	CASSLAGASYEQYF	TGTGCCAGCAGCTTGGCGGGGGCTTCCTACGAGCAGTACTTC
TRBV7-6	.	.	TRBJ2-7	CASSPRRNSHYEQYF	TGTGCCAGCAGCCCGCGAAGGAACAGCCACTACGAGCAGTACTTC
TRBV19	.	TRBD1	TRBJ2-7	CASSGETGPYEQYF	TGTGCCAGTAGTGGAGAGACAGGGCCCTACGAGCAGTACTTC
TRBV6-1	few	.	TRBJ1-2	CASSDWVDRNYGYTF	TGTGCCAGCAGTGATTGGGTCGATCGTAACTATGGCTACACCTTC
TRBV11-2	.	.	TRBJ1-2	CASTHSDSNYGYTF	TGTGCCAGCACCCACTCGGACAGTAACTATGGCTACACCTTC
TRBV11-3	.	TRBD2	TRBJ2-1	CASSSRSGGSYNEQFF	TGTGCCAGCAGCTCGAGGAGCGGGGGCTCCTACAATGAGCAGTTCTTC
TRBV7-2	once	TRBD2	TRBJ2-2	CASSLARLAARSTGELFF	TGTGCCAGCAGCTTGGCCCGACTAGCGGCGAGGAGCACCGGGGAGCTGTTTTTT
TRBV7-3	.	TRBD2	TRBJ2-7	CASSLWGGNEQYF	TGTGCCAGCAGCTTATGGGGGGGAAACGAGCAGTACTTC
TRBV5-4	.	TRBD1	TRBJ2-2	CASSRQGNGELFF	TGTGCCAGCAGCAGACAGGGAAACGGGGAGCTGTTTTTT
TRBV2	once	.	TRBJ1-6	CASSERENSPLHF	TGTGCCAGCAGTGAGAGAGAAAATTCACCCCTCCACTTT
TRBV15	once	TRBD2	TRBJ2-5	CATSLAGGRETQYF	TGTGCCACCAGTCTAGCGGGGGGTAGAGAGACCCAGTACTTC
TRBV4-3	.	.	TRBJ1-1	CASSQDRRGVDTEAFF	TGCGCCAGCAGCCAAGATCGAAGGGGAGTAGACACTGAAGCTTTCTTT
TRBV23-1	.	TRBD2	TRBJ2-7	CATVVSGKSSYEQYF	TGCGCCACCGTTGTCAGCGGGAAGAGCTCCTACGAGCAGTACTTC
TRBV29-1	.	TRBD1	TRBJ1-2	CSAILDRGKGGYTF	TGCAGCGCTATACTGGACAGGGGAAAAGGTGGCTACACCTTC
TRBV19	.	.	TRBJ2-7	CASSIGGRNLPSSYEQYF	TGTGCCAGTAGTATAGGGGGGCGCAACTTACCGAGCTCCTACGAGCAGTACTTC
TRBV2	.	.	TRBJ1-5	CASSAAGSNSNQPQHF	TGTGCCAGCAGTGCCGCCGGGTCTAATAGCAATCAGCCCCAGCATTTT
TRBV19	.	.	TRBJ2-7	CASSIGARGYEQYF	TGTGCCAGTAGTATAGGCGCACGCGGCTACGAGCAGTACTTC
TRBV29-1	.	.	TRBJ1-4	CSVGMKMTEKLFF	TGCAGCGTTGGCATGAAAATGACCGAAAAACTGTTTTTT
TRBV4-1	few	TRBD1	TRBJ2-6	CASSRDRDRFQSGANVLTF	TGCGCCAGCAGCCGCGACCGGGACAGGTTCCAATCTGGGGCCAACGTCCTGACTTTC
TRBV19	.	.	TRBJ1-3	CASSISGTRSGNTIYF	TGTGCCAGTAGTATTTCCGGCACCCGCTCTGGAAACACCATATATTTT
TRBV28	once	TRBD1	TRBJ2-7	CASSWGTGGFLSYEQYF	TGTGCCAGCAGTTGGGGGACAGGGGGCTTCCTCTCCTACGAGCAGTACTTC
TRBV4-3	few	TRBD1	TRBJ1-2	CASSPNQGAGGYTF	TGCGCCAGCAGCCCGAACCAGGGGGCGGGAGGCTACACCTTC
TRBV5-4	.	TRBD1	TRBJ2-1	CASSLPRAGGNNEQFF	TGTGCCAGCAGCTTGCCCCGGGCAGGGGGCAACAATGAGCAGTTCTTC
TRBV2	.	.	TRBJ2-7	CASSDGPHYEQYF	TGTGCCAGCAGTGACGGCCCACACTACGAGCAGTACTTC
TRBV6-5	.	TRBD1	TRBJ2-7	CASSYSVTGATYEQYF	TGTGCCAGCAGTTACTCCGTGACAGGGGCAACCTACGAGCAGTACTTC
TRBV27	.	.	TRBJ1-5	CASRMGPYSNQPQHF	TGTGCCAGCCGCATGGGACCCTATAGCAATCAGCCCCAGCATTTT
TRBV28	.	.	TRBJ2-4	CASNPILITSEIAKNIQYF	TGTGCCAGCAATCCCATTCTCATCACATCGGAAATAGCCAAAAACATTCAGTACTTC
TRBV9	.	.	TRBJ1-1	CASSVGARDTEAFF	TGTGCCAGCAGCGTAGGGGCCCGGGACACTGAAGCTTTCTTT
TRBV6-5	.	.	TRBJ1-1	CASSYSGPPPAFF	TGTGCCAGCAGTTACTCAGGTCCGCCCCCTGCTTTCTTT
TRBV30	.	.	TRBJ2-6	CAWSVSGSGANVLTF	TGTGCCTGGAGTGTAAGCGGATCTGGGGCCAACGTCCTGACTTTC
TRBV11-2	once	TRBD1	TRBJ1-2	CASSLDDRGDGYTF	TGTGCCAGCAGCTTAGATGACAGGGGAGATGGCTACACCTTC
TRBV5-6	.	TRBD2	TRBJ2-7	CASSELAGGREQYF	TGTGCCAGCAGCGAGTTAGCGGGGGGGCGCGAGCAGTACTTC
TRBV7-9	few	.	TRBJ2-3	CASTGFLHTQYF	TGTGCCAGCACGGGCTTTCTCCATACGCAGTATTTT
TRBV15	.	.	TRBJ2-3	CATSRRDGVDTQYF	TGTGCCACCAGCAGACGGGACGGTGTCGATACGCAGTATTTT
TRBV20-1	few	.	TRBJ1-5	CSARANQPQHF	TGCAGTGCTAGGGCAAATCAGCCCCAGCATTTT
TRBV7-9	.	.	TRBJ1-1	CASSQTGGPNTEAFF	TGTGCCAGCAGCCAAACTGGAGGGCCGAACACTGAAGCTTTCTTT
TRBV30	.	.	TRBJ2-7	CAWSVGGRTYEQYF	TGTGCCTGGAGTGTAGGGGGTAGGACCTACGAGCAGTACTTC
TRBV4-2	.	.	TRBJ2-3	CASSQDYFTDTQYF	TGTGCCAGCAGCCAAGATTACTTCACAGATACGCAGTATTTT
TRBV19	.	.	TRBJ2-5	CASSDPGLRYQETQYF	TGTGCCAGTAGCGATCCGGGACTCCGGTACCAAGAGACCCAGTACTTC
TRBV2	.	.	TRBJ2-3	CATRKGAGRDTQYF	TGTGCCACAAGAAAGGGGGCGGGAAGAGATACGCAGTATTTT
TRBV12-5	.	TRBD1	TRBJ2-7	CASGSTGEATYEQYF	TGTGCTAGTGGTTCAACAGGGGAAGCGACCTACGAGCAGTACTTC
TRBV27	.	.	TRBJ2-7	CASSLNRAAYEQYF	TGTGCCAGCAGTTTAAACAGGGCGGCCTACGAGCAGTACTTC
TRBV7-6	.	TRBD1	TRBJ2-3	CASSLRQGADTQYF	TGTGCCAGCAGCCTCCGACAGGGGGCAGATACGCAGTATTTT
TRBV4-1	.	.	TRBJ1-5	CASSQGVGNQPQHF	TGCGCCAGCAGCCAAGGCGTGGGGAATCAGCCCCAGCATTTT
TRBV30	.	.	TRBJ1-4	CASLLVTSTNEKLFF	TGTGCCTCCCTCTTAGTGACATCAACTAATGAAAAACTGTTTTTT